These 5 T cell receptor beta chains originate from one sample sequenced in a study of T cells in Graves' hyperthyroidism and ophthalmopathy. Authors of the study amplified TCR beta CDR3 regions from RNA transcripts. HTBI primers drove first-round RT-PCR of the TCR CDR3. A single record per CDR3 protein comes from TCRdb applying MiXCR to the multiplex PCR reads. The sample includes hundreds of thousands of distinct CDR3 sequences, just under 45% of them seen just once. The sample was peripheral blood or thyroid tissue (not recorded which). The receptors originated from an adult man with Graves' disease, either hyperthyroidism or ophthalmopathy (not recorded which).

Here the CDR3 DNA reads TGTGCCATCGTCGCGGACGGAGGCAATCAGCCCCAGCATTTT. Amino acid sequence: CAIVADGGNQPQHF. This chain joins TRBV10-3 and TRBJ1-5, with D hard to call. Per the germline V gene, CDR1 is ENHRY and CDR2 is SYGVKD. The CDR3 covers 14 residues. The V gene lost 8 bases and the J gene lost 2 bases, with 13 bases spanning the gap.

V gene TRBV20-1 combines with J gene TRBJ2-7; TRBD1 agrees at 7 bases. V lost 3 bases to trimming and J lost 5 bases; unmatched junction nucleotides: 10. Per germline, CDR1 DFQATT and CDR2 SNEGSKA (reference sequence). The length of the CDR3 is 14 residues. CDR3 DNA: TGCAGTGCTAGTAGGGACAGTCCATCTAACGAGCAGTACTTC. Encoded protein: CSASRDSPSNEQYF.

The table lists this clonotype with a few counts. The chain carries TRBV12-3 or TRBV12-4 and TRBJ1-1; no firm D call. The CDR3 length is 12 residues. V was pared by 4 bases and J by 6 bases, with 9 bases between. The CDR3 bases are TGTGCCAGCAGTTCCAATAAAGCTGAAGCTTTCTTT. Translating gives CASSSNKAEAFF.

This clonotype was seen only a few times. This rearrangement joins TRBV7-9 to TRBJ1-1; D is uncertain. The V end was cut by 1 base, the J end by 4 bases, with 10 bases between. CDR1 and CDR2 (germline): SEHNR, FQNEAQ (reference sequence). The CDR3 has 14 amino acids. The CDR3 DNA sequence: TGTGCCAGCAGCTTAGACCAAGAAGCCACTGAAGCTTTCTTT. This gives the protein CASSLDQEATEAFF.

This clonotype has just a few counts. This chain links TRBV4-1 with TRBJ2-5; the D is unclear. V was pared by 2 bases and J by 1 base, with 8 bases between. The CDR3 totals 14 residues. Germline V lookup: CDR1 MGHRA, CDR2 YSYEKL. CDR3 protein: CASSQRWGQETQYF. Written as DNA, the CDR3 is TGCGCCAGCAGCCAACGGTGGGGCCAAGAGACCCAGTACTTC.